The clone carrying this T cell receptor beta chain was recorded many times. Its antigen is still unknown. Looked up from germline, CDR1 is MNHEY and CDR2 is SVGEGT. CDR3 length: 15 residues. V dropped 0 bases and J dropped 6 bases, with 11 bases sitting between them. This sample is part of a study of identical twins. General study results and limits: Invariant populations such as MAIT and iNKT cells could partly muddle zero-insertion analyses. For monozygotic twins, models underestimated out-of-frame TCR alpha sharing. A lower insertion count was a feature of abundant cord blood beta clonotypes, with no such feature in memory repertoires.

The cDNA had a unique molecular identifier and a template-switch universal primer site. TCRdb re-analysed the 5' RACE reads in MiXCR, keeping a single row per CDR3 protein. The sample has 550,000 to 700,000 distinct CDR3 sequences, roughly 9.5% seen once. Separately, the same data were catalogued under a study of yellow fever vaccine responses in identical twins.

The sequence derives from a woman younger than 35 in good health. This chain joins TRBV6-2 or TRBV6-3 and TRBJ2-2, with D unresolved. Sequenced: PBMCs. For the CDR3, the DNA is TGTGCCAGCAGTTACTCCCATCTAGGTTCCGGGGAGCTGTTTTTT. Protein product: CASSYSHLGSGELFF.